These 4 T cell receptor beta chains came from one sample sequenced in a study of blood T cell repertoires in COVID-19. The data were produced by immunoSEQ multiplex PCR, yet TCRdb's version contains in-frame clones alone and is incomplete. The repertoire includes some 180,000 clones, about three quarters of them detected once, and more than 6.5% sits in the top ten. Input material: peripheral blood. These receptors all come from a woman between 45 and 65 years old with active or convalescent COVID-19.

The chain's CDR3 is CATSRESMRAQGELFF. DNA for the CDR3: TGTGCCACCAGCAGAGAGAGTATGCGGGCCCAGGGGGAGCTGTTTTTT. The gene calls are TRBV15 and TRBJ2-2, with D perhaps matching TRBD2 (5 bases). V was clipped by 0 bases and J by 8 bases, with 16 bases between them. CDR3 length: 16 residues. Germline values: CDR1 LNHNV, CDR2 YYDKDF (reference sequence).

This clone was found a few times. The rearrangement uses TRBV7-8 and TRBJ1-1; D is uncertain. The CDR3 is 15 residues long. CDR1 SGHVS and CDR2 FQNEAQ come from the germline V gene. Trimming pared 1 base from V and 3 bases from J, leaving 12 bases between. CDR3 amino acids: CASSLGVGSYTEAFF. CDR3 sequence (DNA): TGTGCCAGCAGCTTAGGGGTGGGGAGTTACACTGAAGCTTTCTTT.

The chain uses TRBV7-9 and TRBJ1-2, with D maybe TRBD1 (6 bases). The CDR3 is 14 amino acids. Trimming removed 5 bases from V and 8 bases from J, with 18 bases in between. Looked up from germline, CDR1 is SEHNR and CDR2 is FQNEAQ (reference sequence). For the CDR3, the DNA is TGTGCCAGCAGCCCGACCGGACAGTACTGGGGCTACACCTTC. It translates to CASSPTGQYWGYTF.

The rearrangement joins TRBV19 to TRBJ2-1; a weak D match, TRBD1 (6 bases). CDR3 length: 17 amino acids. Germline V gene sequence: CDR1 LNHDA, CDR2 SQIVND (reference sequence). V gave up 5 bases and J gave up 2 bases, with 19 bases separating them. CDR3 in amino acids: CASSQSKRTATYNEQFF. The CDR3 bases are TGTGCCAGTAGTCAATCTAAGAGGACAGCTACCTACAATGAGCAGTTCTTC.